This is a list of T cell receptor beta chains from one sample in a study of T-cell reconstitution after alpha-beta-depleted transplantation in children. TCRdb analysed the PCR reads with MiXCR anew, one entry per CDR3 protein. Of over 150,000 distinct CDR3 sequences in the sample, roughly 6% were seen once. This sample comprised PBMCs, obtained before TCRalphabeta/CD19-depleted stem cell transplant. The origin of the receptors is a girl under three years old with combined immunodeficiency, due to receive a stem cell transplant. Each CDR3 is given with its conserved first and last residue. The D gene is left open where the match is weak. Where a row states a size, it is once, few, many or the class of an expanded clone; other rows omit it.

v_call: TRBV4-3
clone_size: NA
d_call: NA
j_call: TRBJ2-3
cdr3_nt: TGCGCCAGCAGCCAGGTAGTAACTACAGATACGCAGTATTTT
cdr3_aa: CASSQVVTTDTQYF

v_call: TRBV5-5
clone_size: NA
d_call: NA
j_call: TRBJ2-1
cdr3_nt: TGTGCCAGTGCGACCGGGACTCCGGCCGAGCAGTTCTTC
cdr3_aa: CASATGTPAEQFF

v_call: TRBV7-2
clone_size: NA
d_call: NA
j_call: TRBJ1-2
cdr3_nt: TGTGCCAGCAGCTTCAGAGGGGATGGCTACACCTTC
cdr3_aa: CASSFRGDGYTF

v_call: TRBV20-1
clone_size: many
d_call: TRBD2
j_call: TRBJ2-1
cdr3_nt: TGCAGTGCTAGGAAGACCGGCGGGAGACCCTACAATGAGCAGTTCTTC
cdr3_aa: CSARKTGGRPYNEQFF

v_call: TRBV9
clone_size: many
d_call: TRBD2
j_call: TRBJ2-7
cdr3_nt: TGTGCCAGCAGCGCCGGCGGGACTAGTTACGAGCAGTACTTC
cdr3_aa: CASSAGGTSYEQYF

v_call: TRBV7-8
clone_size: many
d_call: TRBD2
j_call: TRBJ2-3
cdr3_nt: TGTGCCAGCAGCTTAGAGACTAGCGGGGGGTTCCCAATACGCACAGATACGCAGTATTTT
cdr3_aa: CASSLETSGGFPIRTDTQYF

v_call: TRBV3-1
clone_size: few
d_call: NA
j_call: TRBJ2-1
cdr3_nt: TGTGCCAGCAGCCAAGTAAGGGACTTCCCCTCGTACAATGAGCAGTTCTTC
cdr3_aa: CASSQVRDFPSYNEQFF

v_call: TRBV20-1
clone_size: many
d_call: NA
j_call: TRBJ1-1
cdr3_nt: TGCAGTGTTAGCGGGGTTCCAAACACTGAAGCTTTCTTT
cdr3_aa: CSVSGVPNTEAFF

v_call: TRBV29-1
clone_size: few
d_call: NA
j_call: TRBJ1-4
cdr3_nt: TGCAGCGTTCGGGGAGCGACTAATGAAAAACTGTTTTTT
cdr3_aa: CSVRGATNEKLFF

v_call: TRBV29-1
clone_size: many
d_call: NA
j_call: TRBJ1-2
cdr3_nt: TGCAGCGTTGACAGTAACTATGGCTACACCTTC
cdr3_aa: CSVDSNYGYTF

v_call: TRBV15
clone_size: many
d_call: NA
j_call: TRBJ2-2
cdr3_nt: TGTGCCACCAGCGAGGGGGTCCCGGTGAACACCGGGGAGCTGTTTTTT
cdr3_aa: CATSEGVPVNTGELFF

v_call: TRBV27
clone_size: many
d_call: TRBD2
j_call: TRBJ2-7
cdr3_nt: TGTGCCAGCAGTGCCCTGGGAGGGAATGCGATCTCCGAGCAGTACTTC
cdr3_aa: CASSALGGNAISEQYF

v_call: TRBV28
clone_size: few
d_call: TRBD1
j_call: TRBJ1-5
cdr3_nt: TGTGCCAGCAGCCTGCGGGTGACAGGGAGATTTTTGCGGGTCAATCAGCCCCAGCATTTT
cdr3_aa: CASSLRVTGRFLRVNQPQHF

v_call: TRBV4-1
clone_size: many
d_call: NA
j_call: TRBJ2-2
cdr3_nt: TGCGCCAGCAGCTTCACCGGGGAGCTGTTTTTT
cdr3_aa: CASSFTGELFF

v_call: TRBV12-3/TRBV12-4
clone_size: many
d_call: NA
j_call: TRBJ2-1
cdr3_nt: TGTGCCAGCAGCCCGAACCTAGGGGCGATCGGAGTATCTGAGCAGTTCTTC
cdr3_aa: CASSPNLGAIGVSEQFF

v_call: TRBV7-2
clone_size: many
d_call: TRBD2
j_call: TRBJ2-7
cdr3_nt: TGTGCCAGCAGCTTTAGCGGGGTGGGCACCTACGAGCAGTACTTC
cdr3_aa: CASSFSGVGTYEQYF

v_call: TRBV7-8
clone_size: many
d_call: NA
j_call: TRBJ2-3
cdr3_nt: TGTGCCAGCAGCGAGCCCCCATACCCAGATACGCAGTATTTT
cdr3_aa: CASSEPPYPDTQYF

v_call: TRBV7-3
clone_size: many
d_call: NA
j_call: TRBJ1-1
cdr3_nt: TGTGCCAGCAGCTTCAACCGGGGCGCGAACACTGAAGCTTTCTTT
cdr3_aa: CASSFNRGANTEAFF

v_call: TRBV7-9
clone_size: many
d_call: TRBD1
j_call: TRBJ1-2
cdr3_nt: TGTGCCAGCAGCTTATCCGGGACAGCTAACTATGGCTACACCTTC
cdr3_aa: CASSLSGTANYGYTF

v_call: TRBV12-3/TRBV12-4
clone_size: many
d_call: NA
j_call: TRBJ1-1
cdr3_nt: TGTGCCAGCAGTTTTTTCGTTGGCACTGAAGCTTTCTTT
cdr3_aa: CASSFFVGTEAFF

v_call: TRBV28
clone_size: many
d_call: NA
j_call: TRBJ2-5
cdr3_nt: TGTGCCAGCAGTTTATGGGATTTTGCTGTATTAGGACTAGAGACCCAGTACTTC
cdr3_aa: CASSLWDFAVLGLETQYF

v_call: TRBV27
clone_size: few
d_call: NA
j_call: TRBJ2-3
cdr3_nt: TGTGCCAGCAGTTTTATCATTGTAGTGGCTAGCGCCAAGCCAGATAGCACAGATACGCAGTATTTT
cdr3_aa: CASSFIIVVASAKPDSTDTQYF

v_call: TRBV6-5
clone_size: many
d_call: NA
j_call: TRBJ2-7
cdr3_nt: TGTGCCAGCAGTTTAGACACAACCTACGAGCAGTACTTC
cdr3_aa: CASSLDTTYEQYF

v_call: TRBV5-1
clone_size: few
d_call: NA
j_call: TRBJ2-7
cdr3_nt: TGCGCCAGCAGCTTTCAAGGGGGGGGATACGAGCAGTACTTC
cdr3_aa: CASSFQGGGYEQYF

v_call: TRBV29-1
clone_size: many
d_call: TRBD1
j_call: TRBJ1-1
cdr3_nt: TGCAGCGGATTACCGGAGACAGGGCTGAACACTGAAGCTTTCTTT
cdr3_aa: CSGLPETGLNTEAFF

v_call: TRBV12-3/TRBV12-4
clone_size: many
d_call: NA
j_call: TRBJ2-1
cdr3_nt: TGTGCCAGCAGTTCTATTGGAGGGCTGGACAATGAGCAGTTCTTC
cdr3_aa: CASSSIGGLDNEQFF

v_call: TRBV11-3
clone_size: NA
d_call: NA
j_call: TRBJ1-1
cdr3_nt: TGTGCCAGCAGCGTGGGGCCCGAGGTGCACACTGAAGCTTTCTTT
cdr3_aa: CASSVGPEVHTEAFF

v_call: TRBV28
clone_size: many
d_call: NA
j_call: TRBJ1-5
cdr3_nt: TGTGCCAGCAGTTTAGGGCAGAACAATCAGCCCCAGCATTTT
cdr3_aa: CASSLGQNNQPQHF

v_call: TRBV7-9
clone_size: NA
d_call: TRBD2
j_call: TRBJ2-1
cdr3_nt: TGTGCCAGCAGCTCCCGACTAGCTTACTACAATGAGCAGTTCTTC
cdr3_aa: CASSSRLAYYNEQFF

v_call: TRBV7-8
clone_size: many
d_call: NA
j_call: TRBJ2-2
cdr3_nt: TGTGCCAGCAGACGAGGGGACACCGCGAACACCGGGGAGCTGTTTTTT
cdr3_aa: CASRRGDTANTGELFF

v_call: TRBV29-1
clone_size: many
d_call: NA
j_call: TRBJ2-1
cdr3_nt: TGCAGCGCAAACCGCCCCGATCTCCTTAACAATGAGCAGTTCTTC
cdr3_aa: CSANRPDLLNNEQFF

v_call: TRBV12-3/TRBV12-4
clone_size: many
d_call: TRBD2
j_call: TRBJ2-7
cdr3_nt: TGTGCCAGCAGTCCGGGGGGGAGTCCCCTCCTCGAGCAGTACTTC
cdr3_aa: CASSPGGSPLLEQYF

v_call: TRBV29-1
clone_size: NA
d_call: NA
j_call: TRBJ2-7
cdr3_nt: TGCAGCGTTGAAGACTTCCGGCAGTCGGGCGAGCAGTACTTC
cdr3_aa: CSVEDFRQSGEQYF

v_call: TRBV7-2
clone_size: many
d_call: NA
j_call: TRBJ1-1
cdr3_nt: TGTGCCAGCAGCTTAGACGGAATGAACACTGAAGCTTTCTTT
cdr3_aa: CASSLDGMNTEAFF

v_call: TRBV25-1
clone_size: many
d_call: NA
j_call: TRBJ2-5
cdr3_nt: TGTGCCAGCAGTGATCCAGGGAAGGAGACCCAGTACTTC
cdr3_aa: CASSDPGKETQYF

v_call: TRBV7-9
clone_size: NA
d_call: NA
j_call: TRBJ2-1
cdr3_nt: TGTGCCAGCAGCTTACTCGGGGTCGGCGTAAGTGAGCAGTTCTTC
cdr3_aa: CASSLLGVGVSEQFF

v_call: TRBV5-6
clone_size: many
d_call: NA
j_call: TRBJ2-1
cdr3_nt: TGTGCCAGCAGCTTTGTACTAGCTCCCGACAATGAGCAGTTCTTC
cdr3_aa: CASSFVLAPDNEQFF

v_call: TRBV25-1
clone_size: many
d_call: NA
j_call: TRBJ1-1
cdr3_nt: TGTGCCAGCAGGACCAGGGGTATGAACACTGAAGCTTTCTTT
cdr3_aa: CASRTRGMNTEAFF

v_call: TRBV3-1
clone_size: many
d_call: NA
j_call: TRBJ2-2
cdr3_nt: TGTGCCAGCAGCCCCGGGGCGAACACCGGGGAGCTGTTTTTT
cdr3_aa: CASSPGANTGELFF

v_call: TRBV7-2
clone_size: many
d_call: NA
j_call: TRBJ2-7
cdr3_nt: TGTGCCAGCAGCTTAGGAGGGACTGGGCTCGTCTACGAGCAGTACTTC
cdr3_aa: CASSLGGTGLVYEQYF